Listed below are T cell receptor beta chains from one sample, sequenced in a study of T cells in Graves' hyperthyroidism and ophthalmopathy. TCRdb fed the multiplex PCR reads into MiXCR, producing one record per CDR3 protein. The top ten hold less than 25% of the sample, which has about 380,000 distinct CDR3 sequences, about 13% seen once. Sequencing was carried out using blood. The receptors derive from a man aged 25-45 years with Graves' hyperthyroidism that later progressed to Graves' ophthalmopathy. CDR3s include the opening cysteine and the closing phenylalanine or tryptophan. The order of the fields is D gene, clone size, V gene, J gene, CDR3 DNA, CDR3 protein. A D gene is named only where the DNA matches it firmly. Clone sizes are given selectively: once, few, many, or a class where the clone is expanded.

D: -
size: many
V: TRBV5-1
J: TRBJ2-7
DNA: TGCGCCAGCAGCCCGGACGAGTCCGGAGAGCAGTACTTC
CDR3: CASSPDESGEQYF

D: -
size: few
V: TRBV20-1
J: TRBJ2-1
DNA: TGCAGTGCTAGGCAGGGGACGAAGGAGTTCTTC
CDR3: CSARQGTKEFF

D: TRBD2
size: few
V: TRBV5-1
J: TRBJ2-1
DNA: TGCGCCAGCAGCAAGGGACTAGTCGACGATGAGCAGTTCTTC
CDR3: CASSKGLVDDEQFF

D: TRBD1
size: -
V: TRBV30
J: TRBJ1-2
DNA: TGTGCCTGGAGTTGGGCCGGGACAGGTCCCGGCTACACCTTC
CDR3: CAWSWAGTGPGYTF

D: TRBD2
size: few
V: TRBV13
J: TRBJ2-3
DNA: TGTGCCAGCAGCTTAGGCCTAGCGGGGGGAGCGCGTGCAGATACGCAGTATTTT
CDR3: CASSLGLAGGARADTQYF

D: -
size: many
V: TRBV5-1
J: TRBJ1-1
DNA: TGCGCCAGCAGCCTTCGGGGGGTAAGGGACACTGAAGCTTTCTTT
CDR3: CASSLRGVRDTEAFF

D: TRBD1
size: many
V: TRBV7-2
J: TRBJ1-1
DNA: TGTGCCAGCAGCGACCGGGACAGGGTTTCTTTCTTT
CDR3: CASSDRDRVSFF

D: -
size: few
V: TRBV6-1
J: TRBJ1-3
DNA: TGTGCCAGCAGTGAAAGGGCTGGAAACACCATATATTTT
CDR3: CASSERAGNTIYF

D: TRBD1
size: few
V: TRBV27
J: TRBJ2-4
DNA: TGTGCCAGCAGTTCGGGACAGGTAGCCAAAAACATTCAGTACTTC
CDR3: CASSSGQVAKNIQYF

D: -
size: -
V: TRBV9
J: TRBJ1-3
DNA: TGTGCCAGCGAACCTTTCTCTGGAAACACCATATATTTT
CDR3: CASEPFSGNTIYF

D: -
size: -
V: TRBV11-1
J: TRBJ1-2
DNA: TGTGCCAGCAGCCACGGACCCTCTTTCTATGGGTACACCTTC
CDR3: CASSHGPSFYGYTF

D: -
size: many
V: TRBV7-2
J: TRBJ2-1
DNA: TGTGCCAGCAGCTTAGCTCTACAGGGTTGGGGGCTTGAGCAGTTCTTC
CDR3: CASSLALQGWGLEQFF

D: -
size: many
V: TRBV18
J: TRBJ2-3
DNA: TGTGCCAGCTCACCGGACGGAACTAGCACAGATACGCAGTATTTT
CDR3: CASSPDGTSTDTQYF

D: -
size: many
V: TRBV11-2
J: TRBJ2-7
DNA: TGTGCCAGCAGCTTAGTAGGGGGGCTCTCCTACGAGCAGTACTTC
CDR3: CASSLVGGLSYEQYF

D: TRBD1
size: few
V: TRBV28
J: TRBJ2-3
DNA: TGTGCCAGCAGTCCGGACTGGACAGGGGAGGCAGATACGCAGTATTTT
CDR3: CASSPDWTGEADTQYF